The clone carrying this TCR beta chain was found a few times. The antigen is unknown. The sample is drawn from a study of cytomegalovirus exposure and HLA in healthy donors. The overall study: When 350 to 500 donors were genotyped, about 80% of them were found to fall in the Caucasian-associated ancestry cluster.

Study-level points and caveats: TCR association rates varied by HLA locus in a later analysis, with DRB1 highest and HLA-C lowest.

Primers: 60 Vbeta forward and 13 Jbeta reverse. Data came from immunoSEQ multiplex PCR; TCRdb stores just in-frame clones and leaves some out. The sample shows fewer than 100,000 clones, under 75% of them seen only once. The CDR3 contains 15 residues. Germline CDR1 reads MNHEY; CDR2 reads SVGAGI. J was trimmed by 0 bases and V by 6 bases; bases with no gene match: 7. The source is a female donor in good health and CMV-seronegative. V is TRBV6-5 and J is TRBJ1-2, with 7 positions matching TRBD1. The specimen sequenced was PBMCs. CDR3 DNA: TGTGCCAGCAGCCTTGACAGGGAAGCTAACTATGGCTACACCTTC. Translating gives CASSLDREANYGYTF.